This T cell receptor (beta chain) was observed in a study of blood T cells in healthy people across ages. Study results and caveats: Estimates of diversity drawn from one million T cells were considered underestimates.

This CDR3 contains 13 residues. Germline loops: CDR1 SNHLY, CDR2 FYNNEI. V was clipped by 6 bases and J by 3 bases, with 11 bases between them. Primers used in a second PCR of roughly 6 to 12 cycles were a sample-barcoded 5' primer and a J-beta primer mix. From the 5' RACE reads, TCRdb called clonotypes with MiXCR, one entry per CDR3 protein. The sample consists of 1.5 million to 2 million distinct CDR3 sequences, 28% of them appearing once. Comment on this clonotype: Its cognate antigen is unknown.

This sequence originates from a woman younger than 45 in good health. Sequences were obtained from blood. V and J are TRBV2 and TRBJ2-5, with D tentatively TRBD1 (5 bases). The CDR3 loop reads CASRADSKETQYF. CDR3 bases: TGTGCCAGCAGAGCCGACAGTAAAGAGACCCAGTACTTC.